The 24 T cell receptor beta chains below all came from one sample that was sequenced in a study of T-cell memory formation after mild COVID-19. TCRdb reprocessed the 5' RACE reads with MiXCR, giving one entry per CDR3 protein. Altogether hundreds of thousands of distinct CDR3 sequences are present, roughly 22% being singletons, with the ten largest covering under 15%. The specimen sequenced was PBMCs or a T cell subset sorted from them (not recorded which). Receptor source: an adult woman who had mild COVID-19 (a few samples of this study predate the infection). Cell type and time point are not known.

This clonotype was picked up many times. V usage is TRBV15 and J usage is TRBJ2-1, with D possibly being TRBD2 (6 bases). Germline V CDR1 and CDR2: LNHNV, YYDKDF (reference sequence). V gave up 0 bases and J gave up 8 bases, with 8 bases separating them. The CDR3 loop spans 13 amino acids. The CDR3 reads CATSRDGGDEQFF. DNA of the CDR3: TGTGCCACCAGCAGAGATGGCGGGGATGAGCAGTTCTTC.

V gene TRBV7-9 combines with J gene TRBJ1-1; no reliable D call. The CDR3 runs to 14 residues. Germline V gene lookup returns CDR1 SEHNR and CDR2 FQNEAQ (reference sequence). Deletions cut 5 bases from V and 1 base from J, with 11 bases between. The DNA for the CDR3 is TGTGCCAGCAGCCCTACATGGGAGAACACTGAAGCTTTCTTT. It yields the protein CASSPTWENTEAFF. The full variable domain, completed using reference TRBV7-9 and TRBJ1-1, is DTGVSQNPRHKITKRGQNVTFRCDPISEHNRLYWYRQTLGQGPEFLTYFQNEAQLEKSRLLSDRFSAERPKGSFSTLEIQRTEQGDSAMYLCASSPTWENTEAFFGQGTRLTVV.

This clonotype was recorded many times. At one boundary the junction diverges from the germline segment, which might be a read error. The V call is TRBV2, the J call TRBJ2-1; 8 bases match TRBD2. The CDR3 has 14 residues. Germline V lookup: CDR1 SNHLY, CDR2 FYNNEI. The CDR3 nucleotides are TGTGCCAGCAGCGAAGCGCGGGGGGACGCTGAGCAGTTCTTC. It encodes CASSEARGDAEQFF.

The rearrangement links TRBV12-3 or TRBV12-4 to TRBJ2-5; 11 positions match TRBD1. The J segment lost 2 bases and the V segment lost 2 bases, leaving 4 bases of the junction unmatched. This CDR3 spans 16 amino acids. CDR3 in amino acids: CASSLSGQGVQETQYF. Written as DNA, the CDR3 is TGTGCCAGCAGTTTATCGGGACAGGGGGTTCAAGAGACCCAGTACTTC.

V gene TRBV7-2 combines with J gene TRBJ2-5; 11 bases align to TRBD2. From germline, CDR1 is SGHTA and CDR2 FQGNSA. Trimming took 2 bases from V and 2 from J; bases not matched to a gene: 4. The CDR3 has 16 residues. This CDR3 is CASSLLGLAVQETQYF. CDR3 bases: TGTGCCAGCAGCTTACTGGGACTAGCGGTACAAGAGACCCAGTACTTC. Variable domain in full (rest from reference TRBV7-2 and TRBJ2-5): GAGVSQSPSNKVTEKGKDVELRCDPISGHTALYWYRQSLGQGLEFLIYFQGNSAPDKSGLPSDRFSAERTGGSVSTLTIQRTQQEDSAVYLCASSLLGLAVQETQYFGPGTRLLVL.

This clonotype was counted between two and nine times. The chain has TRBV3-1 and TRBJ1-1, with D tentatively TRBD1 (5 bases). The CDR3 has 15 residues. Germline values: CDR1 LGHDT, CDR2 YNNKEL (reference sequence). Between the trimmed V and J ends, which lost 1 base and 3 bases, there was a span of 12 bases. The CDR3 region has the DNA TGTGCCAGCAGCCAAGGGCAGGGAGGGTACACTGAAGCTTTCTTT. Its protein is CASSQGQGGYTEAFF.

The CDR3 loop reads CASSLNPPWGETQYF. The CDR3 DNA is TGTGCCAGCAGTTTAAACCCTCCCTGGGGAGAGACCCAGTACTTC. The chain is built from TRBV27 and TRBJ2-5; D gene uncertain. The V end was cut by 2 bases, the J end by 4 bases, with 14 bases between. This CDR3 spans 15 amino acids. In germline, CDR1 is MNHEY, CDR2 SMNVEV (reference sequence).

This chain joins TRBV12-3 or TRBV12-4 and TRBJ1-6; 7 nucleotides match TRBD1. This CDR3 is 14 amino acids long. Trimming cost V 6 bases and J 10 bases; bases outside gene matches: 9. The CDR3 loop reads CASRYRQGRSPLHF. CDR3 DNA: TGTGCCAGCAGGTACCGACAGGGACGCTCACCCCTCCACTTT.

The V call is TRBV7-9, the J call TRBJ2-5; D possibly corresponds to TRBD1 (6 bases). CDR1 and CDR2 from the germline V gene are SEHNR and FQNEAQ (reference sequence). The CDR3 sequence is 15 residues long. Deletions cut 3 bases from V and 3 bases from J, with 14 bases between. As DNA, the CDR3 is TGTGCCAGCAGCTTCGGGACACTTCGAGAAGAGACCCAGTACTTC. It encodes CASSFGTLREETQYF. The complete variable domain, with remaining parts taken from reference TRBV7-9 and TRBJ2-5, reads DTGVSQNPRHKITKRGQNVTFRCDPISEHNRLYWYRQTLGQGPEFLTYFQNEAQLEKSRLLSDRFSAERPKGSFSTLEIQRTEQGDSAMYLCASSFGTLREETQYFGPGTRLLVL.

The chain carries TRBV7-6 and TRBJ2-2; D is perhaps TRBD2 (5 bases). From germline, CDR1 is SGHVS and CDR2 FNYEAQ. Trimming left V 1 base short and J 7 bases short, with 10 bases between. This CDR3 contains 14 residues. DNA of the CDR3: TGTGCCAGCAGCTTAGTAGAGGGTGACGGGGAGCTGTTTTTT. Its translation is CASSLVEGDGELFF.

This sequence joins TRBV14 and TRBJ2-3; D is unresolved. Looked up from germline, CDR1 is SGHDN and CDR2 is FVKESK. This CDR3 is built from 17 residues. Trimming took 5 bases from V and 4 from J, leaving 22 bases between them. Here the CDR3 DNA reads TGTGCCAGCAGCTTGGCCGGCCTCTCTGACCTAGCAGATACGCAGTATTTT. Encoded protein: CASSLAGLSDLADTQYF.

The chain recombines TRBV24-1 with TRBJ1-1; no reliable D call. Germline CDR1 is KGHDR and CDR2 is SFDVKD. The CDR3 covers 13 residues. V was clipped by 0 bases and J by 5 bases, with 6 bases between them. CDR3 nucleotide sequence: TGTGCCACCAGTGATTTGTCGGATACTGAAGCTTTCTTT. Residues: CATSDLSDTEAFF.

This clonotype turned up a few times. The V gene is TRBV14, the J gene TRBJ2-3; the match to TRBD2 covers 8 bases. Germline values: CDR1 SGHDN, CDR2 FVKESK. With 5 bases clipped from V and 5 bases from J, the junction kept 6 bases outside the gene matches. This CDR3 has 14 residues. CDR3 region: CASSVDGTRDTQYF. CDR3 DNA: TGTGCCAGCAGCGTAGACGGGACTAGAGATACGCAGTATTTT.

This clonotype was seen more than once but under ten times. The chain employs TRBV9 and TRBJ2-7; D possibly uses TRBD1 or TRBD2 (6 bases each). Trimming cost V 3 bases and J 2 bases, with 18 bases left between them. There are 16 residues in the CDR3. Per the germline V gene, CDR1 is SGDLS and CDR2 is YYNGEE. The CDR3 nucleotides are TGTGCCAGCAGCGCCGGGGGCTTGGGAATCACCTACGAGCAGTACTTC. Its translation is CASSAGGLGITYEQYF.

The J gene is TRBJ1-4, the V gene TRBV12-3 or TRBV12-4; D ambiguous. Trimming took off 3 bases at V and 8 bases at J, with 10 bases between the two ends. The CDR3 has 13 residues. The CDR3, as DNA: TGTGCCAGCAGTTTCCGGGCCAGCGAAAAACTGTTTTTT. Translation gives CASSFRASEKLFF.

The rearrangement uses TRBV29-1 and TRBJ2-7, with D hard to call. This CDR3 spans 12 amino acids. Deletions cut 5 bases from V and 0 bases from J, with 8 bases between. CDR1 is SQVTM, CDR2 ANQGSEA, per germline. The CDR3 loop is CSVWSPSYEQYF. CDR3 nucleotides: TGCAGCGTTTGGTCTCCCTCCTACGAGCAGTACTTC.

This chain joins TRBV6-1 and TRBJ2-3, with 12 nucleotides matching TRBD2. The length of the CDR3 is 16 residues. Trimming cost V 5 bases and J 5 bases; bases outside gene matches: 8. CDR1 is MNHNS, CDR2 SASEGT, per germline. The CDR3 DNA reads as TGTGCCAGCAGTCGAATCGGACTAGCGGGGCAAGATACGCAGTATTTT. It translates to CASSRIGLAGQDTQYF.

This clonotype appeared a few times. V gene TRBV24-1 combines with J gene TRBJ2-2; a weak D match, TRBD1 (6 bases). Germline lookup yields CDR1 KGHDR and CDR2 SFDVKD. Trimming pared 4 bases from V and 5 bases from J, leaving 16 bases between. The CDR3 extends over 16 amino acids. In nucleotides, the CDR3 is TGTGCCACCAGTGACAAAACAGGGATAGGAACCGGGGAGCTGTTTTTT. This sequence encodes CATSDKTGIGTGELFF.

The rearrangement links TRBV11-3 to TRBJ2-7; D is undetermined. The CDR3 is 12 residues long. CDR1 is SGHNT, CDR2 YENEEA, per germline. The V gene lost 5 bases and the J gene lost 1 base, with 6 bases spanning the gap. The CDR3 nucleotides are TGTGCCAGCAGCAGGGCTTCCTACGAGCAGTACTTC. Translated: CASSRASYEQYF. Combining the CDR3 with reference TRBV11-3 and TRBJ2-7 gives the whole variable domain EAGVVQSPRYKIIEKKQPVAFWCNPISGHNTLYWYLQNLGQGPELLIRYENEEAVDDSQLPKDRFSAERLKGVDSTLKIQPAELGDSAVYLCASSRASYEQYFGPGTRLTVT.

This clonotype was observed a handful of times. This chain joins TRBV9 and TRBJ2-1, with 11 bases identical to TRBD2. The CDR3 contains 15 residues. Germline CDR1 reads SGDLS; CDR2 reads YYNGEE. The trim removed 2 bases at V and 9 bases at J, leaving 7 bases unmatched. CDR3 nucleotides: TGTGCCAGCAGCGTCTTAGCGGGAGGGCGGAGTGAGCAGTTCTTC. Translating gives CASSVLAGGRSEQFF. The variable domain in full, with the rest retrieved from reference TRBV9 and TRBJ2-1, is DSGVTQTPKHLITATGQRVTLRCSPRSGDLSVYWYQQSLDQGLQFLIQYYNGEERAKGNILERFSAQQFPDLHSELNLSSLELGDSALYFCASSVLAGGRSEQFFGPGTRLTVL.

Only a few counts were recorded for this clonotype. This chain connects TRBV25-1 to TRBJ2-5; the D is unclear. CDR1 and CDR2 (germline): MGHDK, SYGVNS. CDR3 size: 12 residues. Trimming took off 4 bases at V and 2 bases at J, with 5 bases between the two ends. CDR3 loop: CASSGPQETQYF. In DNA, the CDR3 is TGTGCCAGCAGTGGACCTCAAGAGACCCAGTACTTC.

V is TRBV7-2 and J is TRBJ2-5; D call uncertain. V was cut by 4 bases and J by 3 bases, with 9 bases left in between. The CDR3 has 13 amino acids. Germline V lookup: CDR1 SGHTA, CDR2 FQGNSA. CDR3 nucleotide sequence: TGTGCCAGCAGCTGGGAAGAAAAAGAGACCCAGTACTTC. It translates to CASSWEEKETQYF.

The chain links TRBV5-6 to TRBJ1-1, with D perhaps TRBD1 (6 bases). V dropped 0 bases and J dropped 7 bases, with 16 bases sitting between them. The CDR3 is 15 residues long. Germline values: CDR1 SGHDT, CDR2 YYEEEE. The CDR3 DNA is TGTGCCAGCAGCTTGGGGAACAGGGTCGAAGATGAAGCTTTCTTT. Its translation: CASSLGNRVEDEAFF.

The chain couples TRBV7-9 to TRBJ2-7; tentatively, D is TRBD1 (5 bases). Trimming removed 0 bases at V and 5 bases at J, with 17 bases between. This CDR3 spans 16 amino acids. Germline CDR1 reads SEHNR; CDR2 reads FQNEAQ (reference sequence). The CDR3, as DNA: TGTGCCAGCAGCTTAGCCTTGGCCAGGGCGCATGACGAGCAGTACTTC. Its protein is CASSLALARAHDEQYF.